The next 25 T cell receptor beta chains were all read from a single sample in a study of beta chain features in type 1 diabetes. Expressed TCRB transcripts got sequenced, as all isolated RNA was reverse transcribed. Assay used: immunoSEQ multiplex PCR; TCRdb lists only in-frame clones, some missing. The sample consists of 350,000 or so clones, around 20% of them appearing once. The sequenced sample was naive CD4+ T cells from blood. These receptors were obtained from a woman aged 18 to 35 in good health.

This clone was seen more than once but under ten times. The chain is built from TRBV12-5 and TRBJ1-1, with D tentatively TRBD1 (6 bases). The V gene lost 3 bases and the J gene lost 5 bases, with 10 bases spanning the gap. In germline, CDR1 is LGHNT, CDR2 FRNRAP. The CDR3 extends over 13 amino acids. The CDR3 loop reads CASGFRGGTEAFF. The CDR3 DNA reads TGTGCTAGTGGTTTTCGAGGGGGAACTGAAGCTTTCTTT.

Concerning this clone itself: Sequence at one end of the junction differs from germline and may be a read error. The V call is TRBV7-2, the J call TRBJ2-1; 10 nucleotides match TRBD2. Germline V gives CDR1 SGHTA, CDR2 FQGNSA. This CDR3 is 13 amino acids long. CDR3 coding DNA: TGTGCCAGCAGCCCGCAAGATGGACTAGCGGACGTCTTC. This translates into CASSPQDGLADVF.

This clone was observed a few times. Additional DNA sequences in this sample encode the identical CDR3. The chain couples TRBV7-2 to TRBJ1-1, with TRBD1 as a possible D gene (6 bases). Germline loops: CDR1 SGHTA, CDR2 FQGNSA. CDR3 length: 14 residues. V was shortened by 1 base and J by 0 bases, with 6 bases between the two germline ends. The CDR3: CASSLGQVNTEAFF. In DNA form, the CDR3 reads TGTGCCAGCAGCTTAGGACAGGTGAACACTGAAGCTTTCTTT.

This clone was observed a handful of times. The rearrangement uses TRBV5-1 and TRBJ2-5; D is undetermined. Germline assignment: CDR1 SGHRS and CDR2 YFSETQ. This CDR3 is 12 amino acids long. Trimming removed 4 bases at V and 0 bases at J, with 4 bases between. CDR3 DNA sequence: TGCGCCAGCAGCCCGTACCAAGAGACCCAGTACTTC. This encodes CASSPYQETQYF.

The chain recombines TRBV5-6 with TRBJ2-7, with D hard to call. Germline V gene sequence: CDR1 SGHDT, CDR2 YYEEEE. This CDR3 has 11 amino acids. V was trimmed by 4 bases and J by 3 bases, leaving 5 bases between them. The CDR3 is CASSLYYEQYF. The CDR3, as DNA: TGTGCCAGCAGCCTCTACTACGAGCAGTACTTC. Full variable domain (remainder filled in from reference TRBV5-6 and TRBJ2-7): DAGVTQSPTHLIKTRGQQVTLRCSPKSGHDTVSWYQQALGQGPQFIFQYYEEEERQRGNFPDRFSGHQFPNYSSELNVNALLLGDSALYLCASSLYYEQYFGPGTRLTVT.

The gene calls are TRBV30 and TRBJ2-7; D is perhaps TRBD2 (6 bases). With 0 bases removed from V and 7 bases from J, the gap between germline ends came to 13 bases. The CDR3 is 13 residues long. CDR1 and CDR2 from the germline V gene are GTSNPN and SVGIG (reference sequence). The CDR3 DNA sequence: TGTGCCTGGAGTGTATATAGGGGAGGAGAGCAGTACTTC. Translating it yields CAWSVYRGGEQYF. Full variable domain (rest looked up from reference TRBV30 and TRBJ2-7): SQTIHQWPATLVQPVGSPLSLECTVEGTSNPNLYWYRQAAGRGLQLLFYSVGIGQISSEVPQNLSASRPQDRQFILSSKKLLLSDSGFYLCAWSVYRGGEQYFGPGTRLTVT.

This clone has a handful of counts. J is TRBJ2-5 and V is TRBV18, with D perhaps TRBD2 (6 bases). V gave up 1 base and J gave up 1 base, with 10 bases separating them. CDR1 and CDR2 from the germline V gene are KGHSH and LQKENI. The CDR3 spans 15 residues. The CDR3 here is CASSPRGLFQETQYF. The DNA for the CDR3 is TGTGCCAGCTCACCACGGGGACTTTTCCAAGAGACCCAGTACTTC. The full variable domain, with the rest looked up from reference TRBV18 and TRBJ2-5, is NAGVMQNPRHLVRRRGQEARLRCSPMKGHSHVYWYRQLPEEGLKFMVYLQKENIIDESGMPKERFSAEFPKEGPSILRIQQVVRGDSAAYFCASSPRGLFQETQYFGPGTRLLVL.

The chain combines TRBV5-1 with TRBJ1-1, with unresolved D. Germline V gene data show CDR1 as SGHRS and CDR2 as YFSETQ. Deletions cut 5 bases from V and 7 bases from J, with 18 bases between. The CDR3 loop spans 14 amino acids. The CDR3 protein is CASSRTGVFGEAFF. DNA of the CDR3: TGCGCCAGCAGTCGGACCGGGGTATTTGGTGAAGCTTTCTTT.

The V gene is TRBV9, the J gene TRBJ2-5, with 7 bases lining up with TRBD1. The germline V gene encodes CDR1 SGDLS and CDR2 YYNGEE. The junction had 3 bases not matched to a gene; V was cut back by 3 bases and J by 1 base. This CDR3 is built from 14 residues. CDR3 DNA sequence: TGTGCCAGCAGCGAGGGACAGACCCAAGAGACCCAGTACTTC. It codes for CASSEGQTQETQYF.

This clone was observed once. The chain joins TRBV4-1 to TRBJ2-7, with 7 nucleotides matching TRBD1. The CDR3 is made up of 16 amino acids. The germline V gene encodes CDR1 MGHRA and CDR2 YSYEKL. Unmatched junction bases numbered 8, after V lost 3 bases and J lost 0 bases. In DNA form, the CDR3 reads TGCGCCAGCAGCCATAAAAAAGGGGACAGCTCCTACGAGCAGTACTTC. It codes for CASSHKKGDSSYEQYF.

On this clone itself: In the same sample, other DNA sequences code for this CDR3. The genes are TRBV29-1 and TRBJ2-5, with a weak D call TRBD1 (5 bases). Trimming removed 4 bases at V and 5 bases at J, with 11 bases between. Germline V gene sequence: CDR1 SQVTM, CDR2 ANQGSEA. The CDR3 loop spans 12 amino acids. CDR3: CSVVQGRETQYF. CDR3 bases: TGCAGCGTTGTCCAGGGTCGGGAGACCCAGTACTTC. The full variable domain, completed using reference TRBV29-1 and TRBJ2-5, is SAVISQKPSRDICQRGTSLTIQCQVDSQVTMMFWYRQQPGQSLTLIATANQGSEATYESGFVIDKFPISRPNLTFSTLTVSNMSPEDSSIYLCSVVQGRETQYFGPGTRLLVL.

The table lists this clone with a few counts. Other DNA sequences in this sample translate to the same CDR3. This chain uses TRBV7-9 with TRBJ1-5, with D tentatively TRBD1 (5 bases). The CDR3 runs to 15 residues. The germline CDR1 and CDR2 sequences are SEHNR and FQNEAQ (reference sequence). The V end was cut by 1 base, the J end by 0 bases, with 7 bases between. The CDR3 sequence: CASSLGQYSNQPQHF. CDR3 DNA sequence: TGTGCCAGCAGCTTAGGACAGTATAGCAATCAGCCCCAGCATTTT. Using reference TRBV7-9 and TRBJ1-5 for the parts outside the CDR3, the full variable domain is DTGVSQNPRHKITKRGQNVTFRCDPISEHNRLYWYRQTLGQGPEFLTYFQNEAQLEKSRLLSDRFSAERPKGSFSTLEIQRTEQGDSAMYLCASSLGQYSNQPQHFGDGTRLSIL.

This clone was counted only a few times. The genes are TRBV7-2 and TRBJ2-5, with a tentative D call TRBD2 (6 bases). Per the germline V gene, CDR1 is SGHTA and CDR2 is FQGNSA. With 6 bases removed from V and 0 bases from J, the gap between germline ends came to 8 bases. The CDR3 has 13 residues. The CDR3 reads CASRGGNQETQYF. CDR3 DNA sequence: TGTGCCAGCAGAGGAGGGAACCAAGAGACCCAGTACTTC.

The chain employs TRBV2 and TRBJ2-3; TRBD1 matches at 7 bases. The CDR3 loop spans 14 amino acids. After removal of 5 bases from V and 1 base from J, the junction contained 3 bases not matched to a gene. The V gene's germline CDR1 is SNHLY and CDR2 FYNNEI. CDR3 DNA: TGTGCCAGCAGTAACGACAGGGGCACAGATACGCAGTATTTT. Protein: CASSNDRGTDTQYF.

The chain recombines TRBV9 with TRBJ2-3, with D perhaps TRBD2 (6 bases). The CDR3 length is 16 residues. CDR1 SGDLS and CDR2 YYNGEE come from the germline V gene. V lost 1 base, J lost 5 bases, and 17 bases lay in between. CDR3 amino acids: CASSVNMRLGVDTQYF. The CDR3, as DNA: TGTGCCAGCAGCGTAAACATGAGACTAGGTGTAGATACGCAGTATTTT.

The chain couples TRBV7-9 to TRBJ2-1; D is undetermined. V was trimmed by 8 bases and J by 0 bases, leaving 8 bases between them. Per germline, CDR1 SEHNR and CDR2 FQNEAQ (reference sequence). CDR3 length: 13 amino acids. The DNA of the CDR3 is TGTGCCAGCGACGGAGACTCCTACAATGAGCAGTTCTTC. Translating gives CASDGDSYNEQFF.

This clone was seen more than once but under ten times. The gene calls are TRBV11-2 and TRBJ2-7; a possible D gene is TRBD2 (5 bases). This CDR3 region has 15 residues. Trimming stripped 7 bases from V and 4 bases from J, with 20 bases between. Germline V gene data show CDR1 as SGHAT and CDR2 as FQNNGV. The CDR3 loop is CASMNLRGSGYEQYF. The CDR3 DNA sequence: TGTGCCAGCATGAATCTTCGAGGGTCGGGGTACGAGCAGTACTTC.

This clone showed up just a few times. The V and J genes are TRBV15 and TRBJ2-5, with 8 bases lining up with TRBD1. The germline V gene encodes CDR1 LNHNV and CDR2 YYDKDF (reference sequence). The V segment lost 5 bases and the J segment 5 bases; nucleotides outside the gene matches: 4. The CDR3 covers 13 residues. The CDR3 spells CATSLPGGETQYF. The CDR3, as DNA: TGTGCCACCAGCCTTCCAGGGGGCGAGACCCAGTACTTC. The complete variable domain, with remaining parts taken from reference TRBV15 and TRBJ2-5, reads DAMVIQNPRYQVTQFGKPVTLSCSQTLNHNVMYWYQQKSSQAPKLLFHYYDKDFNNEADTPDNFQSRRPNTSFCFLDIRSPGLGDTAMYLCATSLPGGETQYFGPGTRLLVL.

The CDR3 sequence: CASSPGSGSPEAFF. CDR3 coding DNA: TGCGCCAGCAGCCCAGGCTCAGGGTCCCCTGAAGCTTTCTTT. The chain has TRBV5-1 and TRBJ1-1; a possible D gene is TRBD1 (5 bases). Trimming removed 4 bases at V and 6 bases at J, with 16 bases between. This CDR3 contains 14 residues. The V gene's germline CDR1 is SGHRS and CDR2 YFSETQ. Together with reference TRBV5-1 and TRBJ1-1, the CDR3 gives the full variable domain: KAGVTQTPRYLIKTRGQQVTLSCSPISGHRSVSWYQQTPGQGLQFLFEYFSETQRNKGNFPGRFSGRQFSNSRSEMNVSTLELGDSALYLCASSPGSGSPEAFFGQGTRLTVV.

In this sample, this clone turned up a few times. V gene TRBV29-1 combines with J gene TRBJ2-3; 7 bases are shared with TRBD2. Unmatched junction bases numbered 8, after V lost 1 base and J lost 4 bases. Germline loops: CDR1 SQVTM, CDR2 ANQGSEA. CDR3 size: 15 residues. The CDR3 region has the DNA TGCAGCGTTGAAGCAAACGGGAGGTCCCCAGATACGCAGTATTTT. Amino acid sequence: CSVEANGRSPDTQYF.

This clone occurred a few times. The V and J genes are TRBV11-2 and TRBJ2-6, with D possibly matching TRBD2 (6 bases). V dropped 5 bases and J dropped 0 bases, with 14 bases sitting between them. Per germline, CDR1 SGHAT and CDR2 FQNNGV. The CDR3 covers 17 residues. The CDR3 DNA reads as TGTGCCAGCAGCGCGGGGCCGACCCCCTCTGGGGCCAACGTCCTGACTTTC. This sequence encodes CASSAGPTPSGANVLTF.

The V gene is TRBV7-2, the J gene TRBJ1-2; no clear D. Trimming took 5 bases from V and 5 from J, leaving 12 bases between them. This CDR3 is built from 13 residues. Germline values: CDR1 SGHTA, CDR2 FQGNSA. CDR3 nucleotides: TGTGCCAGCAGCCCAGGACTGATATATGGCTACACCTTC. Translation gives CASSPGLIYGYTF.

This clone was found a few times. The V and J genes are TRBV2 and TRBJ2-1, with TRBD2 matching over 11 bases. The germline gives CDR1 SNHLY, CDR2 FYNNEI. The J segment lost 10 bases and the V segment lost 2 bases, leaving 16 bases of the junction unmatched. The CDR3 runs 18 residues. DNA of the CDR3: TGTGCCAGCAGTGAAAGCCTCAGGGTTCGACTAGCGGGGAAGGAGCAGTTCTTC. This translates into CASSESLRVRLAGKEQFF.

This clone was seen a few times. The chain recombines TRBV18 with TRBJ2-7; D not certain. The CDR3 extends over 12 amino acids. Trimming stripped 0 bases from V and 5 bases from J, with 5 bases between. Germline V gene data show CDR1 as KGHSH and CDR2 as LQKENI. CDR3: CASSPPSNEQYF. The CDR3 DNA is TGTGCCAGCTCACCACCGTCCAACGAGCAGTACTTC.

The CDR3 spells CASSQQGVFAEAFF. The CDR3 DNA is TGTGCCAGCTCACAGCAGGGGGTTTTCGCTGAAGCTTTCTTT. The V and J genes are TRBV18 and TRBJ1-1; 7 bases agree with TRBD1. CDR3 length: 14 residues. Germline V gene data show CDR1 as KGHSH and CDR2 as LQKENI. The ends lost 4 bases at V and 6 bases at J; junction bases unmatched: 8. Full variable domain (rest looked up from reference TRBV18 and TRBJ1-1): NAGVMQNPRHLVRRRGQEARLRCSPMKGHSHVYWYRQLPEEGLKFMVYLQKENIIDESGMPKERFSAEFPKEGPSILRIQQVVRGDSAAYFCASSQQGVFAEAFFGQGTRLTVV.